The TCR beta chain under discussion was sequenced for a study of cytomegalovirus exposure and HLA in healthy donors. Study context: The same platform was used for the roughly 130 validation repertoires and the approximately 700 first-cohort repertoires, a later analysis reported.

Repertoires were generated with immunoSEQ multiplex PCR, while TCRdb's copy carries only in-frame clones and drops some. The sample yields about 310,000 clones, approximately 86% seen once. Comment on this clone: Its antigen is unidentified.

General study findings and limits: Associated with cytomegalovirus, according to the listing, were some 150 TCR beta chains.

The sequenced sample consisted of PBMCs. This receptor was identified in a man in his thirties or forties in good health and CMV-seronegative.

CDR3 amino acids: CASSYREAGGFYEQYF. In DNA, the CDR3 is TGTGCCAGCAGTTATCGGGAGGCAGGGGGCTTTTACGAGCAGTACTTC. This chain connects TRBV6-5 to TRBJ2-7; perhaps TRBD1 as D (8 bases). CDR1 is MNHEY and CDR2 is SVGAGI in the germline V gene. V lost 3 bases and J 4 bases, leaving 19 bases between the germline ends. CDR3 length: 16 residues.